The text below deals with one TCR beta chain. What it binds is unknown. The V segment lost 5 bases and the J segment 7 bases; nucleotides outside the gene matches: 9. The CDR3 is 15 residues long. Each CDR3 protein is one row after TCRdb ran MiXCR on the 5' RACE reads. The sample shows roughly 58,000 distinct CDR3 sequences, roughly an eighth of them seen only once. The source of the sample is a study of early T cells in non-severe SARS-CoV-2 infection. The overall study: Unsorted whole blood bulk RNA was sequenced, with unpaired chains. Regarding the study as a whole: A preference for anti-spike CD8 responses marked VDJdb matching, which missed private and CD4 specificities.

The J gene is TRBJ1-5, the V gene TRBV12-3 or TRBV12-4; 9 bases agree with TRBD1. What was sequenced was whole blood. This sequence was found in an adult who was a healthcare worker with PCR-confirmed SARS-CoV-2 infection or an uninfected control (not recorded which). CDR3 DNA sequence: TGTGCCAGCAGTCCGGACAGGGGCGCGAGGCAGCCCCAGCATTTT. The encoded protein is CASSPDRGARQPQHF.